Described below is a single TCR beta chain sequence and its context. This sample is drawn from a study of blood T cell repertoires in COVID-19. The junction had 15 bases not matched to a gene; V was cut back by 0 bases and J by 1 base. Germline V gene lookup returns CDR1 ENHRY and CDR2 SYGVKD. CDR3 length: 21 residues. The assay was immunoSEQ multiplex PCR, and TCRdb's table has in-frame clones only and misses some. This table has 260,000 or so clones, about 83% appearing once. Participants were aged roughly 18 to 100 years from 24 US areas. The source is a woman aged 40-49 years who had been exposed to COVID-19. Sequences were obtained from PBMCs or T cells enriched from blood (not recorded which). The chain links TRBV10-3 to TRBJ2-3, with 11 bases aligning to TRBD2. CDR3 protein: CAISESITGLAGGRGTDTQYF. The CDR3, as DNA: TGTGCCATCAGTGAGTCGATCACTGGCCTAGCGGGGGGCCGGGGCACAGATACGCAGTATTTT.